One sample yielded the 14 T cell receptor beta chains listed below, sequenced in a study of shared clonotypes between healthy human individuals. Sequenced by immunoSEQ multiplex PCR; TCRdb stores in-frame clones only, minus some. Of roughly 1 million clones listed, approximately 76% are singletons. What was sequenced was memory CD4+ T cells sorted from blood. Subset defined: CD45RA-negative fraction. These receptors were collected from a man between 18 and 35 years old in good health.

This chain uses TRBV7-8 with TRBJ2-6; TRBD2 aligns across 12 bases. CDR3 length: 18 amino acids. V gave up 3 bases and J gave up 1 base; unmatched junction bases: 4. Germline lookup yields CDR1 SGHVS and CDR2 FQNEAQ. Here the CDR3 DNA reads TGTGCCAGCAGCTTCTCGACTAGCGGGAGATCTGGGGCCAACGTCCTGACTTTC. Translation gives CASSFSTSGRSGANVLTF.

The chain couples TRBV19 to TRBJ1-1; tentative D call: TRBD1 (5 bases). V shed 3 bases and J shed 0 bases, with 14 bases lying between them. The CDR3 has 16 amino acids. Per germline, CDR1 LNHDA and CDR2 SQIVND (reference sequence). The chain's CDR3 is CASSMTRGSMNTEAFF. In DNA form, the CDR3 reads TGTGCCAGTAGTATGACACGGGGGAGCATGAACACTGAAGCTTTCTTT. Based on the CDR3 plus reference TRBV19 and TRBJ1-1, the full variable domain is DGGITQSPKYLFRKEGQNVTLSCEQNLNHDAMYWYRQDPGQGLRLIYYSQIVNDFQKGDIAEGYSVSREKKESFPLTVTSAQKNPTAFYLCASSMTRGSMNTEAFFGQGTRLTVV.

V is TRBV5-6 and J is TRBJ1-2; D might be TRBD1 (6 bases). Trimming cost V 3 bases and J 8 bases, with 17 bases left between them. The CDR3 has 14 amino acids. Germline CDR1 is SGHDT and CDR2 is YYEEEE. In DNA form, the CDR3 reads TGTGCCAGCAGCTACCCGGACAGTCGATCCGGCTACACCTTC. Amino acids: CASSYPDSRSGYTF.

The rearrangement uses TRBV5-1 and TRBJ2-7; TRBD2 aligns across 14 bases. The CDR3 sequence is 17 residues long. Germline V gives CDR1 SGHRS, CDR2 YFSETQ. The V segment lost 3 bases and the J segment 0 bases; nucleotides outside the gene matches: 5. CDR3 coding DNA: TGCGCCAGCAGCTCCGGACTAGCGGGAGGCCCCTCCTACGAGCAGTACTTC. It encodes CASSSGLAGGPSYEQYF.

On this clone: Other DNA sequences within the sample encode an identical CDR3. V usage is TRBV27 and J usage is TRBJ2-2; no definite D call. The CDR3 has 13 amino acids. The germline V gene has CDR1 MNHEY and CDR2 SMNVEV (reference sequence). V lost 2 bases to trimming and J lost 4 bases, with 5 bases between them. The CDR3 DNA reads TGTGCCAGCAGTTTAGGTATCACCGGGGAGCTGTTTTTT. It specifies CASSLGITGELFF.

The chain combines TRBV14 with TRBJ2-7; TRBD2 matches at 13 bases. This CDR3 spans 16 amino acids. Germline CDR1 and CDR2: SGHDN and FVKESK. V lost 2 bases to trimming and J lost 5 bases; unmatched junction nucleotides: 6. The chain's CDR3 is CASSQLTSGGTHEQYF. The DNA of the CDR3 is TGTGCCAGCAGCCAATTGACTAGCGGGGGGACCCACGAGCAGTACTTC. Combining the CDR3 with reference TRBV14 and TRBJ2-7 gives the whole variable domain EAGVTQFPSHSVIEKGQTVTLRCDPISGHDNLYWYRRVMGKEIKFLLHFVKESKQDESGMPNNRFLAERTGGTYSTLKVQPAELEDSGVYFCASSQLTSGGTHEQYFGPGTRLTVT.

The V gene is TRBV28, the J gene TRBJ2-7, with D maybe TRBD2 (6 bases). Germline CDR1 MDHEN, CDR2 SYDVKM. The CDR3 loop spans 14 amino acids. V shed 6 bases and J shed 1 base, with 13 bases lying between them. CDR3 protein: CASRKTRLSYEQYF. As DNA, the CDR3 is TGTGCCAGCAGAAAGACTAGGTTATCCTACGAGCAGTACTTC.

This chain uses TRBV6-5 with TRBJ2-7; the match to TRBD2 covers 12 bases. V trimming: 6 bases; J trimming: 2 bases; junction bases outside the gene matches: 5. The CDR3 runs 15 residues. Germline V gene sequence: CDR1 MNHEY, CDR2 SVGAGI. Here the CDR3 reads CASSRWTSGTYEQYF. Written as DNA, the CDR3 is TGTGCCAGCAGCCGTTGGACTAGCGGGACCTACGAGCAGTACTTC.

This clone has just one count. V gene TRBV19 combines with J gene TRBJ2-2; tentatively, D is TRBD2 (6 bases). The V gene lost 5 bases and the J gene lost 5 bases, with 18 bases spanning the gap. Germline V gene sequence: CDR1 LNHDA, CDR2 SQIVND (reference sequence). This CDR3 has 16 residues. CDR3 in DNA: TGTGCCAGTAGTCGCGGGACTCCGGTGGGGACCGGGGAGCTGTTTTTT. It encodes CASSRGTPVGTGELFF.

This chain links TRBV20-1 with TRBJ1-2, with no clear D. Germline V gives CDR1 DFQATT, CDR2 SNEGSKA (reference sequence). The CDR3 has 11 amino acids. The V and J ends lost 3 bases and 7 bases respectively, with 9 bases between them. The CDR3 coding sequence is TGCAGTGCTAGTTTTGCAGGTGGCTACACCTTC. It yields the protein CSASFAGGYTF.

This chain uses TRBV5-1 with TRBJ2-1; D call uncertain. Per the germline V gene, CDR1 is SGHRS and CDR2 is YFSETQ. The CDR3 sequence is 12 residues long. Trimming pared 0 bases from V and 8 bases from J, leaving 6 bases between. The CDR3 spells CASSLALHEQFF. CDR3 DNA: TGCGCCAGCAGCTTGGCCCTTCATGAGCAGTTCTTC.

The chain carries TRBV18 and TRBJ1-1, with D perhaps TRBD1 (6 bases). The V gene lost 3 bases and the J gene lost 0 bases, with 11 bases spanning the gap. This CDR3 has 15 amino acids. Germline assignment: CDR1 KGHSH and CDR2 LQKENI. The CDR3 region has the DNA TGTGCCAGCTCACCTACACAGGGCTTGAACACTGAAGCTTTCTTT. The encoded protein is CASSPTQGLNTEAFF.

V usage is TRBV7-6 and J usage is TRBJ2-6; 7 bases match TRBD1. Unmatched junction bases numbered 7, after V lost 5 bases and J lost 0 bases. The CDR3 runs to 17 residues. Per germline, CDR1 SGHVS and CDR2 FNYEAQ. CDR3 amino acids: CASSADRRGSGANVLTF. CDR3 nucleotide sequence: TGTGCCAGCAGCGCGGACAGGAGAGGCTCTGGGGCCAACGTCCTGACTTTC.

J is TRBJ1-2 and V is TRBV28, with 7 bases lining up with TRBD1. The J segment lost 5 bases and the V segment lost 4 bases, leaving 7 bases of the junction unmatched. The germline CDR1 and CDR2 sequences are MDHEN and SYDVKM. CDR3 length equals 14 residues. The CDR3 is CASSSVQGHYGYTF. The CDR3 nucleotides are TGTGCCAGCAGTTCCGTACAGGGGCATTATGGCTACACCTTC.